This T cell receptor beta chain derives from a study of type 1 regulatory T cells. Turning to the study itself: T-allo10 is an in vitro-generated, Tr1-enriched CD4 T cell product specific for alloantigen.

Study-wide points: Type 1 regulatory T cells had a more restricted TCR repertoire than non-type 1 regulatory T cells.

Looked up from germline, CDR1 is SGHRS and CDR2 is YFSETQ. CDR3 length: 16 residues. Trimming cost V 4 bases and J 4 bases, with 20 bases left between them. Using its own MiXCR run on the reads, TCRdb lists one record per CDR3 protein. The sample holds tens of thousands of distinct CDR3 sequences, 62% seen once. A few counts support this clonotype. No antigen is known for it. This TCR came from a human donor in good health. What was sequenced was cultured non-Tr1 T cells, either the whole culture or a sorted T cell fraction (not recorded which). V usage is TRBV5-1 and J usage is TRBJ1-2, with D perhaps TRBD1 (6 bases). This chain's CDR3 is CASSGRTGSVGYGYTF. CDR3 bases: TGCGCCAGCAGCGGACGAACAGGGTCGGTCGGCTATGGCTACACCTTC.